Listed below are T cell receptor beta chains from one sample, sequenced in a study of blood T cell repertoires in COVID-19. Assay used: immunoSEQ multiplex PCR; TCRdb lists only in-frame clones, some missing. The sample includes around 50,000 clones, more than 70% of them seen just once. Source material: peripheral blood. These receptors all stem from a woman aged 60-75 years with acute or convalescent COVID-19. CDR3s include the opening cysteine and the closing phenylalanine or tryptophan. D genes are given only for firm matches. Only some rows state a clone size, as once, few, many or a class for expanded clones.

CDR3 protein: CASSLEGARRTDTQYF
CDR3 DNA: TGCGCCAGCAGCTTGGAGGGGGCGCGACGCACAGATACGCAGTATTTT
D gene: TRBD1
clone size: -
V gene: TRBV5-1
J gene: TRBJ2-3

CDR3 protein: CASSYGQGAQVRQYF
CDR3 DNA: TGTGCCAGCAGTTACGGACAGGGGGCGCAGGTTAGGCAGTACTTC
D gene: TRBD1
clone size: -
V gene: TRBV6-5
J gene: TRBJ2-7

CDR3 protein: CASSSGWAGTGNRDTQYF
CDR3 DNA: TGTGCCAGCAGTTCGGGTTGGGCCGGGACAGGGAACAGGGATACGCAGTATTTT
D gene: TRBD1
clone size: -
V gene: TRBV4-2
J gene: TRBJ2-3

CDR3 protein: CASSTTGRLSGNTIYF
CDR3 DNA: TGTGCCAGTAGTACGACAGGCCGTCTCTCTGGAAACACTATATATTTT
D gene: -
clone size: -
V gene: TRBV19
J gene: TRBJ1-3

CDR3 protein: CASSVAGRSTGELFF
CDR3 DNA: TGTGCCAGCAGCGTAGCTGGGAGGTCCACCGGGGAGCTGTTTTTT
D gene: -
clone size: -
V gene: TRBV9
J gene: TRBJ2-2

CDR3 protein: CASSPAGREYNEQFF
CDR3 DNA: TGTGCCAGCAGCCCGGCGGGACGGGAATACAATGAGCAGTTCTTC
D gene: -
clone size: once
V gene: TRBV7-3
J gene: TRBJ2-1

CDR3 protein: CTSSQAKLAGLSDTQYF
CDR3 DNA: TGCACCAGCAGCCAAGCTAAACTAGCGGGGTTGTCAGATACGCAGTATTTT
D gene: -
clone size: -
V gene: TRBV1
J gene: TRBJ2-3

CDR3 protein: CASQSGTSIINEQFF
CDR3 DNA: TGTGCCAGCCAATCCGGGACTAGCATAATCAATGAGCAGTTCTTC
D gene: TRBD2
clone size: -
V gene: TRBV2
J gene: TRBJ2-1

CDR3 protein: CASSYGGEAREQYF
CDR3 DNA: TGTGCCAGCAGTTACGGGGGGGAAGCAAGGGAGCAGTACTTC
D gene: TRBD2
clone size: -
V gene: TRBV6-6
J gene: TRBJ2-7

CDR3 protein: CASSIGRGGYNEQFF
CDR3 DNA: TGTGCCAGTAGTATAGGACGGGGTGGCTACAATGAGCAGTTCTTC
D gene: -
clone size: once
V gene: TRBV19
J gene: TRBJ2-1

CDR3 protein: CASSALMGGNTEAFF
CDR3 DNA: TGTGCCAGCAGTGCGCTTATGGGGGGAAACACTGAAGCTTTCTTT
D gene: -
clone size: -
V gene: TRBV2
J gene: TRBJ1-1

CDR3 protein: CASRILGLAGGNEQFF
CDR3 DNA: TGTGCCAGCAGGATACTCGGACTAGCGGGGGGCAATGAGCAGTTCTTC
D gene: TRBD2
clone size: -
V gene: TRBV2
J gene: TRBJ2-1

CDR3 protein: CASSQGSYSGNTIYF
CDR3 DNA: TGTGCCAGCAGCCAAGGGTCCTACTCTGGAAACACCATATATTTT
D gene: -
clone size: -
V gene: TRBV3-1/TRBV3-2
J gene: TRBJ1-3

CDR3 protein: CASSLDRNSGNTIYF
CDR3 DNA: TGCGCCAGCAGCTTGGACAGGAACTCTGGAAACACCATATATTTT
D gene: -
clone size: -
V gene: TRBV5-1
J gene: TRBJ1-3

CDR3 protein: CASMWERRGSGELFF
CDR3 DNA: TGTGCCAGCATGTGGGAACGGAGGGGCTCCGGGGAGCTGTTTTTT
D gene: -
clone size: once
V gene: TRBV6-5
J gene: TRBJ2-2

CDR3 protein: CASSRTGQNTEAFF
CDR3 DNA: TGTGCCAGCAGTCGGACAGGGCAGAACACTGAAGCTTTCTTT
D gene: TRBD1
clone size: -
V gene: TRBV3-1/TRBV3-2
J gene: TRBJ1-1

CDR3 protein: CASSTGTGFEQFF
CDR3 DNA: TGTGCCAGCAGCACCGGGACAGGGTTTGAGCAGTTCTTC
D gene: TRBD1
clone size: -
V gene: TRBV9
J gene: TRBJ2-1

CDR3 protein: CSASEVREKLFF
CDR3 DNA: TGCAGTGCTAGTGAGGTTCGGGAAAAACTGTTTTTT
D gene: -
clone size: -
V gene: TRBV20-1
J gene: TRBJ1-4

CDR3 protein: CASREAVNYEQYF
CDR3 DNA: TGTGCCAGCAGGGAAGCGGTGAACTACGAGCAGTACTTC
D gene: -
clone size: once
V gene: TRBV5-6
J gene: TRBJ2-7

CDR3 protein: CASRTAQVRSGNTIYF
CDR3 DNA: TGTGCCAGCAGGACCGCCCAGGTCCGCTCTGGAAACACCATATATTTT
D gene: -
clone size: -
V gene: TRBV2
J gene: TRBJ1-3

CDR3 protein: CASSRQHTYEQYF
CDR3 DNA: TGTGCCAGCAGCAGACAGCACACCTACGAGCAGTACTTC
D gene: -
clone size: -
V gene: TRBV11-3
J gene: TRBJ2-7

CDR3 protein: CASSVGGTRTEAFF
CDR3 DNA: TGTGCCAGCAGCGTGGGGGGGACTCGTACTGAAGCTTTCTTT
D gene: -
clone size: once
V gene: TRBV9
J gene: TRBJ1-1